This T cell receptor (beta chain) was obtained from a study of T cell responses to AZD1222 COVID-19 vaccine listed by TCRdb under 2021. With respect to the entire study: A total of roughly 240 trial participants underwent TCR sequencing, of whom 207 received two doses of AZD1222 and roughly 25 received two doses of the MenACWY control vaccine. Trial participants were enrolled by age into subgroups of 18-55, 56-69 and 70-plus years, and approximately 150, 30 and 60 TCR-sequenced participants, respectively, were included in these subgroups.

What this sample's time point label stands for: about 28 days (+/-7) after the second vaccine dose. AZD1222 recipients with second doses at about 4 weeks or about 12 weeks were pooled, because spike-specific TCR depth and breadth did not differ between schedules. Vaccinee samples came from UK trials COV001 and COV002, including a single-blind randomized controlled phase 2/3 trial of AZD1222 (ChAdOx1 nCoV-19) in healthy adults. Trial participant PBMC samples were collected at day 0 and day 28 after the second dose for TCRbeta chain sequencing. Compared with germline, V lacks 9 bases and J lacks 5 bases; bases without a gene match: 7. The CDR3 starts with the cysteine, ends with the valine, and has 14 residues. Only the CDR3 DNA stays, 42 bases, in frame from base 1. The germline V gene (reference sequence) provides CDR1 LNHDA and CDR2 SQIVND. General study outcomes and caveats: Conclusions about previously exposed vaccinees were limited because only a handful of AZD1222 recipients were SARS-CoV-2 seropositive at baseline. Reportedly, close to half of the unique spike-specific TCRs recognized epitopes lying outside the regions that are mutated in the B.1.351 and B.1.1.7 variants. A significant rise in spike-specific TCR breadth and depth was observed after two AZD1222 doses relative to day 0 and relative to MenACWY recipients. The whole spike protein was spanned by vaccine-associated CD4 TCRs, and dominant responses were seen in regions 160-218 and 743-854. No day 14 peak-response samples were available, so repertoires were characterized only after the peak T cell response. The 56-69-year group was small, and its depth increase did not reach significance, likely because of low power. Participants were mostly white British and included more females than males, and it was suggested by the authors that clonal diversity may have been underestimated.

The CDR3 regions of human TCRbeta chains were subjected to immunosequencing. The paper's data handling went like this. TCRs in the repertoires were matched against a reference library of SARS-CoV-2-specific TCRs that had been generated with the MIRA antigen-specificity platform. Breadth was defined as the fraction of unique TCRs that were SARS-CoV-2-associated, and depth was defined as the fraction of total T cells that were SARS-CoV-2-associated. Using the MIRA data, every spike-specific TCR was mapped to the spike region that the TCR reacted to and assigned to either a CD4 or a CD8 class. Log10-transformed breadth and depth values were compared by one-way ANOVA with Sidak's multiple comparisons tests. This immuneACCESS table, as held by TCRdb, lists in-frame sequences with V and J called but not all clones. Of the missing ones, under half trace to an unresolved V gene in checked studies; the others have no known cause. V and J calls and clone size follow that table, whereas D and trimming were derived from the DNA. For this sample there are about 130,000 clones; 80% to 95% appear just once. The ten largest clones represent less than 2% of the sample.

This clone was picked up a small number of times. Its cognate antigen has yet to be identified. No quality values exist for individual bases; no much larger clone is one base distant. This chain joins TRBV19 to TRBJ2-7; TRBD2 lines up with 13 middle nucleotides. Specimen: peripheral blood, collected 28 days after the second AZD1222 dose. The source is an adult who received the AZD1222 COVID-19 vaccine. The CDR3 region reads CARGGTSGTDEQYV. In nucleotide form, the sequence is TGTGCCAGGGGAGGGACTAGCGGGACAGACGAGCAGTACGTC.